What follows describes a single TCR beta chain. The antigen remains undetermined. Next came a second PCR, run for about 6 to 12 cycles, which used a sample-barcoded 5' primer along with a J-beta primer mix. Each CDR3 protein is one row after TCRdb ran MiXCR on the 5' RACE reads. The table has about 570,000 distinct CDR3 sequences, roughly 29% seen once. The sample comes from a study of blood T cells in healthy people across ages. Study observations and caveats: Bulk PBMC profiling left naive and antigen-experienced comparisons inconclusive. Strong correlation was found linking TCR beta diversity to naive T cell percentage.

The sample taken for sequencing was blood. The sequence was obtained from a woman in her sixties or seventies in good health.

CDR3 amino acids: CSATTGKIYNEQFF. CDR3 DNA: TGCAGTGCTACGACAGGGAAGATCTACAATGAGCAGTTCTTC. The rearrangement links TRBV20-1 to TRBJ2-5, with 7 bases aligning to TRBD1. Judging by the DNA end, TRBJ2-1 fits better; the J call may be wrong. CDR1 is DFQATT and CDR2 is SNEGSKA in the germline V gene (reference sequence). The CDR3 has 14 amino acids.